Below are 30 T cell receptor beta chains sequenced from a single sample in a study of cytomegalovirus exposure and HLA in healthy donors. PCR involved 60 Vbeta and 13 Jbeta primers. This table comes from immunoSEQ multiplex PCR, and its TCRdb copy is limited to in-frame clones, with some not included. The sample contains approximately 140,000 clones, 79% of which appear only once. Sequences were obtained from PBMCs. These TCRs come from a human donor in good health.

The V call is TRBV27, the J call TRBJ2-1; 11 nucleotides align to TRBD1. CDR1 and CDR2 (germline): MNHEY, SMNVEV (reference sequence). The junction had 11 bases not matched to a gene; V was cut back by 6 bases and J by 7 bases. The CDR3 has 16 residues. The CDR3 bases are TGTGCCAGCAGACCGGTTCAGAGGGACAGGGGGAATGAGCAGTTCTTC. Encoded protein: CASRPVQRDRGNEQFF.

V gene TRBV7-3 combines with J gene TRBJ2-2; TRBD2 might be the D (7 bases). In germline, CDR1 is SGHTA, CDR2 FQGTGA. The V gene lost 4 bases and the J gene lost 7 bases, with 19 bases spanning the gap. The CDR3 totals 16 residues. The chain's CDR3 is CASSSPRGGRLGELFF. The CDR3 bases are TGTGCCAGCAGCTCCCCTAGGGGGGGGAGACTCGGGGAGCTGTTTTTT.

This sequence joins TRBV6-6 and TRBJ1-5; D remains ambiguous. V was pared by 10 bases and J by 0 bases, with 13 bases between. The CDR3 is made up of 14 amino acids. Germline-derived CDR1 and CDR2 are MNHNY and SVGAGI (reference sequence). The DNA of the CDR3 is TGTGCCACCAGCGTTTTTATTAGCAATCAGCCCCAGCATTTT. Protein sequence: CATSVFISNQPQHF.

The chain joins TRBV4-1 to TRBJ2-7; 10 bases line up with TRBD2. Germline V gene sequence: CDR1 MGHRA, CDR2 YSYEKL. The CDR3 runs to 14 residues. The V and J ends lost 2 bases and 10 bases, in that order; junction bases with no gene match: 8. In DNA, the CDR3 is TGCGCCAGCAGCCAACTCAGCGGGAGGGCCGGTCAGTACTTC. As protein: CASSQLSGRAGQYF.

The rearrangement links TRBV27 to TRBJ2-3; 7 bases are a match to TRBD2. The CDR3 is 15 residues long. Per germline, CDR1 MNHEY and CDR2 SMNVEV (reference sequence). J lost 2 bases, V lost 7 bases, and 9 bases had no gene match. DNA of the CDR3: TGTGCCAGCACGGATCCGGGACTACTCACAGATACGCAGTATTTT. Its translation: CASTDPGLLTDTQYF.

V gene TRBV5-1 combines with J gene TRBJ1-3; D remains ambiguous. Trimming took 0 bases from V and 0 from J, leaving 13 bases between them. CDR1 and CDR2 (germline): SGHRS, YFSETQ. CDR3 length: 17 residues. The CDR3 DNA sequence: TGCGCCAGCAGCTTGGAAGGAGTTGCAAACTCTGGAAACACCATATATTTT. This gives the protein CASSLEGVANSGNTIYF.

The chain couples TRBV7-9 to TRBJ1-1; 10 nucleotides agree with TRBD1. Trimming removed 0 bases from V and 6 bases from J; junction bases left unmatched: 4. This CDR3 region has 15 residues. Looked up from germline, CDR1 is SEHNR and CDR2 is FQNEAQ (reference sequence). For the CDR3, the DNA is TGTGCCAGCAGCTTAGCCCGACAGGGGGCAGCTGAAGCTTTCTTT. This encodes CASSLARQGAAEAFF.

This clone was detected once. The genes are TRBV13 and TRBJ2-7; 7 nucleotides match TRBD2. V dropped 4 bases and J dropped 2; count of bases not matched to a gene: 5. This CDR3 is built from 14 residues. The V gene's germline CDR1 is PRHDT and CDR2 FYEKMQ (reference sequence). This CDR3 reads CASSYTSAAYEQYF. The DNA for the CDR3 is TGTGCCAGCAGCTACACTAGCGCCGCCTACGAGCAGTACTTC.

The V and J genes are TRBV28 and TRBJ2-3, with D hard to call. Trimming took 2 bases from V and 5 from J, leaving 11 bases between them. CDR3 length: 14 residues. Germline CDR1 and CDR2: MDHEN and SYDVKM. DNA for the CDR3: TGTGCCAGCAGTTTAGGGTCTAGGAAAGATACGCAGTATTTT. The encoded protein is CASSLGSRKDTQYF. Using reference TRBV28 and TRBJ2-3 for the parts outside the CDR3, the full variable domain is DVKVTQSSRYLVKRTGEKVFLECVQDMDHENMFWYRQDPGLGLRLIYFSYDVKMKEKGDIPEGYSVSREKKERFSLILESASTNQTSMYLCASSLGSRKDTQYFGPGTRLTVL.

In its sample, this clone was seen once. The rearrangement links TRBV11-3 to TRBJ1-1, with D perhaps matching TRBD1 (6 bases). In germline, CDR1 is SGHNT, CDR2 YENEEA. V was trimmed by 5 bases and J by 4 bases, leaving 11 bases between them. The CDR3 covers 13 residues. The CDR3 protein is CASSRTGSTEAFF. In DNA form, the CDR3 reads TGTGCCAGCAGCCGAACAGGGAGCACTGAAGCTTTCTTT. Combining the CDR3 with reference TRBV11-3 and TRBJ1-1 gives the whole variable domain EAGVVQSPRYKIIEKKQPVAFWCNPISGHNTLYWYLQNLGQGPELLIRYENEEAVDDSQLPKDRFSAERLKGVDSTLKIQPAELGDSAVYLCASSRTGSTEAFFGQGTRLTVV.

J is TRBJ1-1 and V is TRBV18, with D perhaps TRBD1 (5 bases). This CDR3 has 14 residues. Germline V gene data show CDR1 as KGHSH and CDR2 as LQKENI. Between the trimmed V and J ends, which lost 2 bases and 5 bases, there was a span of 12 bases. The DNA of the CDR3 is TGTGCCAGCTCACCATGGGGGGGGAGGACTGAAGCTTTCTTT. Protein sequence: CASSPWGGRTEAFF.

This clone was detected only a few times. The rearrangement joins TRBV6-5 to TRBJ2-7; weak D call: TRBD2 (7 bases). In germline, CDR1 is MNHEY, CDR2 SVGAGI. V lost 0 bases to trimming and J lost 7 bases, with 13 bases between them. This CDR3 region has 14 residues. This chain's CDR3 is CASSYSGGAGEQYF. DNA for the CDR3: TGTGCCAGCAGTTACTCGGGGGGGGCAGGGGAGCAGTACTTC.

The chain combines TRBV6-5 with TRBJ1-1; a weak D match, TRBD1 (5 bases). The V end lost 6 bases, the J end lost 4 bases, and 15 bases lay between the germline ends. There are 14 residues in the CDR3. Germline V gene data show CDR1 as MNHEY and CDR2 as SVGAGI. The CDR3 region is CASRTPGLGTEAFF. The CDR3 coding sequence is TGTGCCAGCAGGACCCCAGGGTTGGGCACTGAAGCTTTCTTT.

The genes are TRBV7-6 and TRBJ1-5; tentative D call: TRBD1 (5 bases). The CDR3 extends over 17 amino acids. V was shortened by 5 bases and J by 4 bases, with 21 bases between the two germline ends. The V gene's germline CDR1 is SGHVS and CDR2 FNYEAQ. This chain's CDR3 is CASSRLSPGLGNQPQHF. CDR3 coding DNA: TGTGCCAGCAGCCGTCTTTCTCCAGGGTTGGGAAATCAGCCCCAGCATTTT.

The chain has TRBV6-6 and TRBJ1-6; 9 bases line up with TRBD1. The germline CDR1 and CDR2 sequences are MNHNY and SVGAGI (reference sequence). This CDR3 spans 15 amino acids. V was pared by 9 bases and J by 7 bases, with 10 bases of the junction left unmatched. As DNA, the CDR3 is TGTGCCAGTGGGGGGCTGGGACAGGGAAATTCACCCCTCCACTTT. It codes for CASGGLGQGNSPLHF.

The rearrangement joins TRBV29-1 to TRBJ2-1; D might be TRBD1 (6 bases). Trimming took 3 bases from V and 10 from J, leaving 10 bases between them. This CDR3 region has 11 residues. In germline, CDR1 is SQVTM, CDR2 ANQGSEA. CDR3 coding DNA: TGCAGCGTTGAGAGAGACAGGGAGCAGTTCTTC. This sequence encodes CSVERDREQFF.

This rearrangement joins TRBV27 to TRBJ1-1, with D possibly TRBD1 on 5 matching bases. Germline-derived CDR1 and CDR2 are MNHEY and SMNVEV (reference sequence). Trimming left V 2 bases short and J 7 bases short, with 17 bases between. The CDR3 is 15 amino acids. The CDR3 DNA follows: TGTGCCAGCAGTTTAGGAGGGGCTAATAGAATTGAAGCTTTCTTT. This sequence encodes CASSLGGANRIEAFF.

The rearrangement uses TRBV7-8 and TRBJ1-4; D is uncertain. CDR3 length: 17 residues. The germline V gene encodes CDR1 SGHVS and CDR2 FQNEAQ. The V end lost 1 base, the J end lost 0 bases, and 12 bases lay between the germline ends. The chain's CDR3 is CASSLDPYRATNEKLFF. DNA of the CDR3: TGTGCCAGCAGCTTAGATCCGTACCGAGCAACTAATGAAAAACTGTTTTTT.

J is TRBJ1-5 and V is TRBV21-1; the listed D gene, TRBD1, was not tested against the DNA. TRBV21-1 is noted as a pseudogene. This CDR3 spans 17 amino acids. The CDR3 protein is CASSVVGQDNSNQPQHF. In DNA form, the CDR3 reads TGTGCCAGCAGCGTGGTAGGGCAGGACAATAGCAATCAGCCCCAGCATTTT.

The V call is TRBV28, the J call TRBJ2-7; D possibly corresponds to TRBD2 (6 bases). V lost 5 bases and J 2 bases, leaving 7 bases between the germline ends. Germline V lookup: CDR1 MDHEN, CDR2 SYDVKM. CDR3 length: 12 amino acids. The CDR3 loop is CASSGGTYEQYF. Written as DNA, the CDR3 is TGTGCCAGCAGTGGGGGGACCTACGAGCAGTACTTC.

The sample holds a few counts of this clone. The chain recombines TRBV30 with TRBJ1-2, with 9 bases aligning to TRBD1. The V segment lost 5 bases and the J segment 2 bases; nucleotides outside the gene matches: 6. The CDR3 runs to 14 residues. CDR1 and CDR2 (germline): GTSNPN, SVGIG (reference sequence). The CDR3 DNA reads TGTGCCTGGTCCAAGACAGGGGGGAACTATGGCTACACCTTC. As protein: CAWSKTGGNYGYTF.

The V and J genes are TRBV30 and TRBJ2-5; 9 nucleotides line up with TRBD2. The length of the CDR3 is 16 residues. V gave up 4 bases and J gave up 5 bases; unmatched junction bases: 14. Germline V gene lookup returns CDR1 GTSNPN and CDR2 SVGIG (reference sequence). CDR3 region: CAWMPGLALRHETQYF. DNA of the CDR3: TGTGCCTGGATGCCGGGACTAGCTCTCCGACACGAGACCCAGTACTTC. Full variable domain (outside the CDR3, taken from reference TRBV30 and TRBJ2-5): SQTIHQWPATLVQPVGSPLSLECTVEGTSNPNLYWYRQAAGRGLQLLFYSVGIGQISSEVPQNLSASRPQDRQFILSSKKLLLSDSGFYLCAWMPGLALRHETQYFGPGTRLLVL.

On this clone itself: The junction does not match germline at one end; this may be a read error. The chain recombines TRBV7-9 with TRBJ2-1, with 8 nucleotides matching TRBD1. Germline CDR1 SEHNR, CDR2 FQNEAQ (reference sequence). This CDR3 region has 16 residues. CDR3 sequence: CSSSTLRDRIYNEQFF. In DNA, the CDR3 is TGTTCCAGCAGCACTCTGCGGGACAGGATATACAATGAGCAGTTCTTC.

This chain joins TRBV6-1 and TRBJ2-7; 12 bases map to TRBD2. The V and J ends lost 5 bases and 5 bases, in that order; junction bases with no gene match: 7. CDR1 and CDR2 (germline): MNHNS, SASEGT. This CDR3 contains 15 residues. CDR3 DNA: TGTGCCAGCAGTACCCGACTAGCGGGAGTAAACGAGCAGTACTTC. Translating it yields CASSTRLAGVNEQYF.

This clone appeared a few times. The V gene is TRBV29-1, the J gene TRBJ1-3; D uncertain. This CDR3 contains 15 residues. Germline CDR1 reads SQVTM; CDR2 reads ANQGSEA. Between the trimmed V and J ends, which lost 4 bases and 0 bases, there was a span of 13 bases. The CDR3 DNA follows: TGCAGCGTTGGTGTGCGGGGTCTCTCTGGAAACACCATATATTTT. Protein product: CSVGVRGLSGNTIYF.

The rearrangement joins TRBV19 to TRBJ2-5, with D perhaps TRBD1 (5 bases). Germline V gives CDR1 LNHDA, CDR2 SQIVND (reference sequence). Trimming removed 6 bases from V and 1 base from J, with 12 bases in between. The CDR3 runs 14 residues. CDR3 in amino acids: CASRRGLSQETQYF. In nucleotides, the CDR3 is TGTGCCAGTAGAAGGGGCCTATCCCAAGAGACCCAGTACTTC.

V and J are TRBV19 and TRBJ1-6; TRBD1 agrees at 8 bases. This CDR3 comprises 15 residues. J lost 7 bases, V lost 7 bases, and 9 bases had no gene match. CDR1 and CDR2 from the germline V gene are LNHDA and SQIVND (reference sequence). As DNA, the CDR3 is TGTGCCAGTACGACGGGACAGGCGAGGAATTCACCCCTCCACTTT. It codes for CASTTGQARNSPLHF.

The chain joins TRBV27 to TRBJ2-1, with 10 bases lining up with TRBD2. Germline trimming cut 7 bases from V and 4 bases from J; bases unmatched to any gene: 10. The CDR3 extends over 16 amino acids. The germline gives CDR1 MNHEY, CDR2 SMNVEV (reference sequence). The CDR3 nucleotides are TGTGCCAGCATACCTGGGGGGACTAGCGTATACAATGAGCAGTTCTTC. Translated: CASIPGGTSVYNEQFF.

This clone appeared a single time. This sequence joins TRBV27 and TRBJ1-5, with D maybe TRBD1 (6 bases). With 6 bases removed from V and 5 bases from J, the gap between germline ends came to 11 bases. The CDR3 contains 13 residues. Germline-derived CDR1 and CDR2 are MNHEY and SMNVEV (reference sequence). The CDR3 loop reads CASSDRYYQPQHF. The CDR3 nucleotides read TGTGCCAGCAGCGACAGGTATTATCAGCCCCAGCATTTT.

The chain combines TRBV5-1 with TRBJ2-1; 8 bases are shared with TRBD2. Germline lookup yields CDR1 SGHRS and CDR2 YFSETQ. The CDR3 is 17 residues long. V was pared by 0 bases and J by 8 bases, with 13 bases of the junction left unmatched. This chain's CDR3 is CASSLAPGGPQWDEQFF. DNA for the CDR3: TGCGCCAGCAGCTTGGCCCCGGGGGGGCCGCAATGGGATGAGCAGTTCTTC.